The present entry profiles one TCR beta chain with its context. What it binds is unknown. TCRdb keeps only in-frame clones here, not all; method: immunoSEQ multiplex PCR. The data show around 78,000 clones, 85% to 90% seen once. These data are taken from a study of OX40 agonist ivuxolimab in advanced cancers. The study, taken as a whole, reports: There was clonal expansion of CD4+ and CD8+ blood T cells by week 6 at 0.1 to 3.0 mg/kg.

This CDR3 comprises 14 residues. Germline V lookup: CDR1 MDHEN, CDR2 SYDVKM. The germline V and J ends were trimmed by 5 bases and 0 bases, with 10 bases remaining between them. The clonotype originates from an adult with an advanced solid tumor such as melanoma, head and neck, liver or kidney cancer. This chain links TRBV28 with TRBJ2-5; D might be TRBD2 (6 bases). Here the sequenced sample was CD4+ or CD8+ T cells sorted from blood, taken in a trial of the OX40 agonist ivuxolimab. CDR3 amino acids: CASSLGTYQETQYF. CDR3 bases: TGTGCCAGCAGTCTAGGGACTTACCAAGAGACCCAGTACTTC.